This T cell receptor beta chain appears in the sequencing data of a study of cytomegalovirus exposure and HLA in healthy donors. The PCR made use of 60 Vbeta and 13 Jbeta primers. Some clones are missing from TCRdb's copy, which holds only in-frame ones; the method was immunoSEQ multiplex PCR. Recorded for this sample: some 110,000 clones. Concerning this clone: Its antigen is not identified.

Study findings and constraints: Investigators reported 150 to 200 TCR beta chains as tied to cytomegalovirus.

The CDR3 sequence is 16 residues long. Germline CDR1 and CDR2: ENHRY and SYGVKD. V was shortened by 4 bases and J by 1 base, with 16 bases between the two germline ends. The source is a man between 25 and 39 years old in good health and CMV-seronegative. The sample taken for sequencing was PBMCs. The chain carries TRBV10-3 and TRBJ1-1; D call uncertain. The chain's CDR3 is CAISVPPGGRNTEAFF. The CDR3 nucleotides are TGTGCCATCAGTGTACCTCCAGGTGGCAGGAACACTGAAGCTTTCTTT.